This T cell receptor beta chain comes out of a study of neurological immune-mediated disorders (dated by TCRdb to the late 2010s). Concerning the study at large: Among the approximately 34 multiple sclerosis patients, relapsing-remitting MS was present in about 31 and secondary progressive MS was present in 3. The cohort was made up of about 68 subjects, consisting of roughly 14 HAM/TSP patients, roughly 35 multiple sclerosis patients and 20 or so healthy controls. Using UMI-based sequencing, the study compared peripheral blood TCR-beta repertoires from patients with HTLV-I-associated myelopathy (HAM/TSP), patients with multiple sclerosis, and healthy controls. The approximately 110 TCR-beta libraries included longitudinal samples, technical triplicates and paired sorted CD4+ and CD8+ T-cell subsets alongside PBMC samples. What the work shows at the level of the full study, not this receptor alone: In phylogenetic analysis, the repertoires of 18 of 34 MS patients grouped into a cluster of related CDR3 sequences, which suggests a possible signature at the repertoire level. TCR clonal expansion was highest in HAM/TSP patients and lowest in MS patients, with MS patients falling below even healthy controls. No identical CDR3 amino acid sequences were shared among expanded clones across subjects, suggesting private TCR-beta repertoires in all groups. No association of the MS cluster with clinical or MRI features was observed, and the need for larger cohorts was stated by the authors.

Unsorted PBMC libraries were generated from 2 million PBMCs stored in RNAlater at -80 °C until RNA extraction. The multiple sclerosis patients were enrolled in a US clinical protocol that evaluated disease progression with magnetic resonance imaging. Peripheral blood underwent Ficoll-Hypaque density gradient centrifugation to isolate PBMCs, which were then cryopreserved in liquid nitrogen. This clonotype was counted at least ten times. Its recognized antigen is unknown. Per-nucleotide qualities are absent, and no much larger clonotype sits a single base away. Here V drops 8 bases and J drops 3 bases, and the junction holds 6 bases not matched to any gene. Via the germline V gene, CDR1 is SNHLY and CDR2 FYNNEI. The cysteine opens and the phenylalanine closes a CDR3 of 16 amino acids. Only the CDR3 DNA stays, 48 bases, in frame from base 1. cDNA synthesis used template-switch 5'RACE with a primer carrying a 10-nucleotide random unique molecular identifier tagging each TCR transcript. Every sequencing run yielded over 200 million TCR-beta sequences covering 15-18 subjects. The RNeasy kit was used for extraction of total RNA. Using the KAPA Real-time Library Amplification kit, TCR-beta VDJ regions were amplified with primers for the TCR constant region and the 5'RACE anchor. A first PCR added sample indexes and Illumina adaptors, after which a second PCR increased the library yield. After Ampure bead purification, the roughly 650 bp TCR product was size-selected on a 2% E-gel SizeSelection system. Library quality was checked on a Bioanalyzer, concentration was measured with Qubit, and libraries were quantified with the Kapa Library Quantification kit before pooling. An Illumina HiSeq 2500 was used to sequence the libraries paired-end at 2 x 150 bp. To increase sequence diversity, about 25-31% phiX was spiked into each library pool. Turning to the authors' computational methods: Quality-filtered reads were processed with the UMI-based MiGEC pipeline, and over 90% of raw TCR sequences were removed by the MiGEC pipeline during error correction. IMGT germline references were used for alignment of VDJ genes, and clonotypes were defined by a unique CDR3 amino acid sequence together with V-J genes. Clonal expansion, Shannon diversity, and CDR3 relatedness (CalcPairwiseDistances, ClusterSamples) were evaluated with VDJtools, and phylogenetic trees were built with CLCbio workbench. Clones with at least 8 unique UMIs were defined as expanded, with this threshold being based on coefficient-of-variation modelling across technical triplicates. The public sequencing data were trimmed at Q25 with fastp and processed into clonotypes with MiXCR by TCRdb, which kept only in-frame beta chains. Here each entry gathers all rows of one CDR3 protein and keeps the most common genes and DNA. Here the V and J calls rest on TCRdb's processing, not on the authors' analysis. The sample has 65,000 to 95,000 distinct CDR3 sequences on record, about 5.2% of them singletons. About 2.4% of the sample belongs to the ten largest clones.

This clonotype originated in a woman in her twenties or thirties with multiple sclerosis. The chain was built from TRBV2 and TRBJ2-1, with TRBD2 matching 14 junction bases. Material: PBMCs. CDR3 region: CASYHGLAGGYNEQFF. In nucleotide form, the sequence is TGTGCCAGCTACCACGGACTAGCGGGGGGCTACAATGAGCAGTTCTTC.